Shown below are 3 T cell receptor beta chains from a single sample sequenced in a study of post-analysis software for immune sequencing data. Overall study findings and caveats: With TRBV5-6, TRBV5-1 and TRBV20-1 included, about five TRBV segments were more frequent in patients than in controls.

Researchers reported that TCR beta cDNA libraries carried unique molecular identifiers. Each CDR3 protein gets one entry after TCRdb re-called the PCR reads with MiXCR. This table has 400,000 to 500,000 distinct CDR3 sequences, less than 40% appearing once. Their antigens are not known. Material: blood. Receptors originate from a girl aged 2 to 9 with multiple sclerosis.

The CDR3 region has the DNA TGTGCCAGTACAGCGACCTTAGCGGGAGGCAATGAGCAGTTCTTC. Amino acids: CASTATLAGGNEQFF. J is TRBJ2-1 and V is TRBV12-3 or TRBV12-4, with 10 bases aligning to TRBD2. This CDR3 comprises 15 residues. The trim removed 9 bases at V and 6 bases at J, leaving 11 bases unmatched.

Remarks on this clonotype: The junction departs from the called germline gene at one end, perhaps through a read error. The CDR3 coding sequence is TGCGCCAGCAGCTTGAATGGGGACTCAAATTCACCCCCCCACTTT. As protein: CASSLNGDSNSPPHF. The rearrangement links TRBV5-1 to TRBJ1-6; TRBD1 might be the D (5 bases). Germline V gene lookup returns CDR1 SGHRS and CDR2 YFSETQ. CDR3 size: 15 residues.

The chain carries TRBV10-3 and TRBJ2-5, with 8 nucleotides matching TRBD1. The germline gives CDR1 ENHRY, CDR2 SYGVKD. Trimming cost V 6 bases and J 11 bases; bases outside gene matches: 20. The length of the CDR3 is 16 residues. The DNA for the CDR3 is TGTGCCATCAGAGCCCAACAGGGGGAGGAACTAAGGGAGCAGTACTTC. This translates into CAIRAQQGEELREQYF.